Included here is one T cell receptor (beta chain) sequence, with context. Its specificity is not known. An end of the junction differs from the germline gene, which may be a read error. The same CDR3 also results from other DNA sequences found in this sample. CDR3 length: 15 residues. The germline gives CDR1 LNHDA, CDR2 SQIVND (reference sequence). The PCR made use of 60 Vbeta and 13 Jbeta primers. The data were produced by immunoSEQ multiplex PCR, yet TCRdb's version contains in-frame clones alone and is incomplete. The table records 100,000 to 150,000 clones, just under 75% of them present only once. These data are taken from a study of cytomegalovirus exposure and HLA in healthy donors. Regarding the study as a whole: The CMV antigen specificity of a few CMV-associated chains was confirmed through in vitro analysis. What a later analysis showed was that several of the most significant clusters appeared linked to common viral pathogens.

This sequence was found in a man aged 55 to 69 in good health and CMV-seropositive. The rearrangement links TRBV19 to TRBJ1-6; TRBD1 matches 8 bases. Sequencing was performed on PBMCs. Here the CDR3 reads CASSIAGQGGSPLHF. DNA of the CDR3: TGTGCCAGCAGTATAGCCGGACAGGGTGGCTCACCCCTCCACTTT.